This passage covers 22 T cell receptor beta chains from one sample sequenced in a study of T cell responses to AZD1222 COVID-19 vaccine. Here immunoSEQ multiplex PCR was the method, and the copy in TCRdb shows in-frame clones only, minus some. The sample holds about 170,000 clones; about nine tenths are singletons and the top ten take over 1.5%. Sequenced material: peripheral blood, taken on day 0 of AZD1222 vaccination. Receptor source: an adult in good health.

The chain couples TRBV12-3 or TRBV12-4 to TRBJ2-7; no clear D gene. This CDR3 is 13 amino acids long. V was clipped by 3 bases and J by 1 base, with 7 bases between them. DNA for the CDR3: TGTGCCAGCAGTTTCGGCTTGTCCTACGAGCAGTACTTC. Its translation is CASSFGLSYEQYF.

This clone was found a few times. This chain uses TRBV15 with TRBJ2-7, with 8 bases aligning to TRBD1. V shed 5 bases, J shed 3 bases, and the junction held 9 bases outside the gene matches. The CDR3 consists of 15 residues. The germline gives CDR1 LNHNV, CDR2 YYDKDF (reference sequence). The CDR3 region is CATSDSGQGLYEQYF. The CDR3 DNA sequence: TGTGCCACCAGCGATTCAGGACAGGGCCTCTACGAGCAGTACTTC.

The chain links TRBV19 to TRBJ2-1; 9 bases are shared with TRBD2. This CDR3 is 14 amino acids long. The J segment lost 7 bases and the V segment lost 7 bases, leaving 8 bases of the junction unmatched. CDR1 and CDR2 from the germline V gene are LNHDA and SQIVND (reference sequence). The CDR3 loop reads CASNAGGPQNEQFF. For the CDR3, the DNA is TGTGCCAGTAATGCGGGAGGGCCCCAGAATGAGCAGTTCTTC.

This chain links TRBV19 with TRBJ1-1, with D possibly TRBD1 on 6 matching bases. This CDR3 is built from 13 residues. Germline lookup yields CDR1 LNHDA and CDR2 SQIVND (reference sequence). Trimming pared 4 bases from V and 1 base from J, leaving 7 bases between. The CDR3 is CASSTGANTEAFF. In DNA, the CDR3 is TGTGCCAGTAGTACAGGGGCGAACACTGAAGCTTTCTTT.

The genes are TRBV2 and TRBJ1-4; 9 bases agree with TRBD1. V lost 0 bases, J lost 5 bases, and 7 bases stayed unmatched. This CDR3 region has 17 residues. CDR1 and CDR2 (germline): SNHLY, FYNNEI. CDR3 region: CASSEALPGQGNEKLFF. CDR3 DNA sequence: TGTGCCAGCAGTGAAGCGCTTCCGGGACAGGGAAATGAAAAACTGTTTTTT.

J is TRBJ2-2 and V is TRBV5-1; D possibly corresponds to TRBD2 (6 bases). Trimming took 2 bases from V and 1 from J, leaving 9 bases between them. The CDR3 has 15 amino acids. Germline CDR1 is SGHRS and CDR2 is YFSETQ. Written as DNA, the CDR3 is TGCGCCAGCAGCTTAGAGCGGGTGAACACCGGGGAGCTGTTTTTT. Protein product: CASSLERVNTGELFF.

The chain carries TRBV11-2 and TRBJ1-1; D unresolved. The V end was cut by 0 bases, the J end by 11 bases, with 7 bases between. The CDR3 spans 11 residues. From germline, CDR1 is SGHAT and CDR2 FQNNGV. CDR3 sequence (DNA): TGTGCCAGCAGCTTAGATCTTAAGGCTTTCTTT. Its translation: CASSLDLKAFF.

V gene TRBV4-2 combines with J gene TRBJ1-2; D remains unclear. V dropped 0 bases and J dropped 4 bases, with 12 bases sitting between them. The CDR3 has 15 amino acids. Germline V lookup: CDR1 LGHNA, CDR2 YNFKEQ. The CDR3 region is CASSQDVDSGYGYTF. Here the CDR3 DNA reads TGTGCCAGCAGCCAAGATGTGGATTCCGGCTATGGCTACACCTTC.

This sequence joins TRBV5-8 and TRBJ2-5; 7 positions match TRBD2. V was clipped by 1 base and J by 0 bases; unmatched bases: 3. The germline gives CDR1 SGHTS, CDR2 YDEGEE. The CDR3 contains 15 residues. For the CDR3, the DNA is TGTGCCAGCAGCTTGAGGGACTATTACCAAGAGACCCAGTACTTC. Translating it yields CASSLRDYYQETQYF.

This clone was recorded once. The chain couples TRBV11-2 to TRBJ1-1; D unresolved. With 1 base removed from V and 1 base from J, the gap between germline ends came to 4 bases. The CDR3 is made up of 13 amino acids. CDR1 SGHAT and CDR2 FQNNGV come from the germline V gene. CDR3: CASSLARNTEAFF. In DNA form, the CDR3 reads TGTGCCAGCAGCTTAGCCAGGAACACTGAAGCTTTCTTT.

The gene calls are TRBV6-5 and TRBJ1-1, with D perhaps TRBD1 (5 bases). The CDR3 runs to 15 residues. Germline V gene lookup returns CDR1 MNHEY and CDR2 SVGAGI. V was pared by 0 bases and J by 3 bases, with 11 bases between. CDR3 loop: CASSYSPRGDTEAFF. The CDR3 region has the DNA TGTGCCAGCAGTTACTCGCCCCGAGGGGACACTGAAGCTTTCTTT.

This chain's CDR3 is CASSLSSPENNEQFF. The CDR3 bases are TGCGCCAGCAGCTTGAGTAGTCCAGAAAACAATGAGCAGTTCTTC. The chain joins TRBV5-1 to TRBJ2-1, with no clear D. The CDR3 has 15 amino acids. Per the germline V gene, CDR1 is SGHRS and CDR2 is YFSETQ. Trimming pared 1 base from V and 5 bases from J, leaving 13 bases between.

Only one count was recorded for this clone. CDR3 protein: CASSEEGGEQFF. Here the CDR3 DNA reads TGCGCCAGCAGTGAGGAGGGAGGTGAGCAGTTCTTC. This chain uses TRBV10-1 with TRBJ2-1, with TRBD2 as a possible D gene (6 bases). The CDR3 length is 12 residues. Between the trimmed V and J ends, which lost 2 bases and 9 bases, there was a span of 8 bases. Per germline, CDR1 WNHNN and CDR2 SYGVQD (reference sequence).

This clone was detected once. Written as DNA, the CDR3 is TGTGCCAGCAGTTACTCGCGGCTCAATGAGCAGTTCTTC. Translating it yields CASSYSRLNEQFF. The chain employs TRBV6-5 and TRBJ2-1; D uncertain. Germline CDR1 MNHEY, CDR2 SVGAGI. This CDR3 has 13 residues. Deletions cut 0 bases from V and 6 bases from J, with 6 bases between.

The V call is TRBV11-2, the J call TRBJ1-5, with a possible D match to TRBD1 (5 bases). CDR1 and CDR2 from the germline V gene are SGHAT and FQNNGV. CDR3 length: 15 residues. V lost 1 base, J lost 2 bases, and 9 bases lay in between. In DNA, the CDR3 is TGTGCCAGCAGCTTAGGGGACTATGGCAATCAGCCCCAGCATTTT. It yields the protein CASSLGDYGNQPQHF.

By sample fraction, this clone is medium-sized (0.01 to 0.1%). The rearrangement joins TRBV10-3 to TRBJ1-1; D is unresolved. Germline CDR1 and CDR2: ENHRY and SYGVKD. Trimming cost V 7 bases and J 5 bases, with 14 bases left between them. CDR3 size: 13 residues. The CDR3: CAITPSGGTEAFF. The CDR3 nucleotides are TGTGCCATCACCCCCTCGGGAGGGACTGAAGCTTTCTTT.

The V and J genes are TRBV12-3 or TRBV12-4 and TRBJ2-5, with a tentative D call TRBD2 (5 bases). V dropped 6 bases and J dropped 5 bases, with 13 bases sitting between them. This CDR3 has 13 amino acids. This CDR3 is CASRVSGGETQYF. The CDR3 nucleotides read TGTGCCAGCAGGGTCTCAGGAGGCGAGACCCAGTACTTC.

The J gene is TRBJ2-7, the V gene TRBV4-1; D gene unclear. The CDR3 is 15 residues long. Per the germline V gene, CDR1 is MGHRA and CDR2 is YSYEKL. V was trimmed by 0 bases and J by 8 bases, leaving 17 bases between them. The CDR3 bases are TGCGCCAGCAGCCAAGAATTCCAGGTTCTTGGCCAGCAGTACTTC. Protein sequence: CASSQEFQVLGQQYF.

The V call is TRBV5-4, the J call TRBJ2-7; D is possibly TRBD2 (5 bases). Looked up from germline, CDR1 is SGHNT and CDR2 is YYREEE (reference sequence). Trimming took 2 bases from V and 3 from J, leaving 6 bases between them. CDR3 size: 12 residues. CDR3 sequence reads: CASSLRGYEQYF. The CDR3 DNA follows: TGTGCCAGCAGCTTACGGGGCTACGAGCAGTACTTC. The full variable domain, completed using reference TRBV5-4 and TRBJ2-7, is ETGVTQSPTHLIKTRGQQVTLRCSSQSGHNTVSWYQQALGQGPQFIFQYYREEENGRGNFPPRFSGLQFPNYSSELNVNALELDDSALYLCASSLRGYEQYFGPGTRLTVT.

V gene TRBV4-1 combines with J gene TRBJ1-6, with TRBD1 matching 7 bases. This CDR3 spans 14 amino acids. V was clipped by 3 bases and J by 7 bases; unmatched bases: 3. Germline V lookup: CDR1 MGHRA, CDR2 YSYEKL. The CDR3 sequence is CASSHGTENSPLHF. The DNA of the CDR3 is TGCGCCAGCAGCCACGGGACAGAAAATTCACCCCTCCACTTT.

This clone appeared once. The chain recombines TRBV27 with TRBJ1-6; 10 positions match TRBD1. V shed 4 bases, J shed 7 bases, and the junction held 1 base outside the gene matches. The CDR3 spans 14 residues. Germline V CDR1 and CDR2: MNHEY, SMNVEV (reference sequence). As DNA, the CDR3 is TGTGCCAGCAGTTGGGGACAGGGGAATTCACCCCTCCACTTT. It translates to CASSWGQGNSPLHF.

This chain links TRBV5-1 with TRBJ1-1; D ambiguous. The germline V gene encodes CDR1 SGHRS and CDR2 YFSETQ. V lost 0 bases and J 1 base, leaving 13 bases between the germline ends. The CDR3 has 16 residues. In DNA form, the CDR3 reads TGCGCCAGCAGCTTGGAATCGGGCACCGCGAACACTGAAGCTTTCTTT. It is translated as CASSLESGTANTEAFF.